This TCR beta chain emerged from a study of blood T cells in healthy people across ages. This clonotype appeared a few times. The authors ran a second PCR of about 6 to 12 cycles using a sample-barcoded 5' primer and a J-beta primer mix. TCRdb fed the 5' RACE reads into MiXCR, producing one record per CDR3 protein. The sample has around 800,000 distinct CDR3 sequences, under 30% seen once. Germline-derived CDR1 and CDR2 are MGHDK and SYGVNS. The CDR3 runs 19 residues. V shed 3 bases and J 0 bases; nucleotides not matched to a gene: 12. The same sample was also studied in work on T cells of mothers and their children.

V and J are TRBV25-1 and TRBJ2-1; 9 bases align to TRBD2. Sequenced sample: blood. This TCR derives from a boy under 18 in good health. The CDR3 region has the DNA TGTGCCAGCAGTGATCGAGGAGCGGGGGGCATGAGCTCCTACAATGAGCAGTTCTTC. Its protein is CASSDRGAGGMSSYNEQFF. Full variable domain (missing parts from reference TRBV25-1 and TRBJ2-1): EADIYQTPRYLVIGTGKKITLECSQTMGHDKMYWYQQDPGMELHLIHYSYGVNSTEKGDLSSESTVSRIRTEHFPLTLESARPSHTSQYLCASSDRGAGGMSSYNEQFFGPGTRLTVL.